This TCR beta chain stems from a study of spatial heterogeneity in lung cancer. Study-wide results and caveats: One measure, the expanded intratumoral alpha and beta TCR count, tracked tumor mutation counts.

TCRdb fed the 5' RACE reads into MiXCR, producing one record per CDR3 protein. The table lists approximately 9,600 distinct CDR3 sequences, 8% of them singletons. Noted time point: sample taken at primary tumor resection. Material for sequencing was whole RNA from tumor, nontumor lung or frozen PBMC, left unsorted. Of note for this clonotype: Its antigen is unidentified.

The V gene's germline CDR1 is MNHEY and CDR2 SVGAGI. Trimming shortened V by 6 bases and J by 4 bases, and 10 bases separated the two germline ends. This CDR3 contains 13 residues. V is TRBV6-5 and J is TRBJ2-1; D gene ambiguous. The material was lung tumor tissue, obtained at surgery. This receptor was obtained from a male donor with early-stage non-small cell lung cancer. The DNA of the CDR3 is TGTGCCAGCAGGCCGACTGGTTACAATGAGCAGTTCTTC. Translation gives CASRPTGYNEQFF.